What follows are 15 T cell receptor beta chains derived from one specimen sequenced in a study of cytomegalovirus exposure and HLA in healthy donors. The PCR was carried out with 60 Vbeta primers and 13 Jbeta primers. Libraries were prepared by immunoSEQ multiplex PCR; TCRdb keeps only in-frame clonotypes and omits some of them. This table has some 150,000 clones, approximately 80% appearing once. Material for sequencing was PBMCs. The receptors derive from a woman under 30 in good health and CMV-seropositive.

The chain is built from TRBV27 and TRBJ2-7; TRBD1 matches at 11 bases. Trimming at V came to 4 bases and at J to 3 bases, leaving 2 bases not matched to a gene. Germline assignment: CDR1 MNHEY and CDR2 SMNVEV (reference sequence). This CDR3 region has 14 residues. The CDR3 DNA follows: TGTGCCAGCAGTTCAGGGACAGGGGGCTACGAGCAGTACTTC. Its translation is CASSSGTGGYEQYF.

The chain is built from TRBV7-2 and TRBJ1-5; D unclear. Trimming stripped 4 bases from V and 1 base from J, with 11 bases between. Germline CDR1 reads SGHTA; CDR2 reads FQGNSA. CDR3 length equals 15 residues. CDR3 coding DNA: TGTGCCAGCAGCTCCCAGACCGGGAGCAATCAGCCCCAGCATTTT. Its protein product is CASSSQTGSNQPQHF. Full variable domain (missing parts from reference TRBV7-2 and TRBJ1-5): GAGVSQSPSNKVTEKGKDVELRCDPISGHTALYWYRQSLGQGLEFLIYFQGNSAPDKSGLPSDRFSAERTGGSVSTLTIQRTQQEDSAVYLCASSSQTGSNQPQHFGDGTRLSIL.

V gene TRBV19 combines with J gene TRBJ1-2, with TRBD1 as a possible D gene (6 bases). The germline V gene has CDR1 LNHDA and CDR2 SQIVND (reference sequence). There are 11 residues in the CDR3. The V end was cut by 10 bases, the J end by 8 bases, with 14 bases between. The CDR3 sequence is CAIARGEGYTF. CDR3 in DNA: TGTGCCATTGCCAGGGGAGAGGGCTACACCTTC. The variable domain in full, with the rest retrieved from reference TRBV19 and TRBJ1-2, is DGGITQSPKYLFRKEGQNVTLSCEQNLNHDAMYWYRQDPGQGLRLIYYSQIVNDFQKGDIAEGYSVSREKKESFPLTVTSAQKNPTAFYLCAIARGEGYTFGSGTRLTVV.

The chain uses TRBV9 and TRBJ2-5, with 7 bases matching TRBD1. CDR1 and CDR2 (germline): SGDLS, YYNGEE. Trimming took 0 bases from V and 5 from J; bases not matched to a gene: 13. This CDR3 region has 17 residues. The CDR3 sequence: CASSVAPGQTLPETQYF. CDR3 DNA: TGTGCCAGCAGCGTAGCTCCGGGACAGACCCTACCGGAGACCCAGTACTTC. Full variable domain (rest looked up from reference TRBV9 and TRBJ2-5): DSGVTQTPKHLITATGQRVTLRCSPRSGDLSVYWYQQSLDQGLQFLIQYYNGEERAKGNILERFSAQQFPDLHSELNLSSLELGDSALYFCASSVAPGQTLPETQYFGPGTRLLVL.

The CDR3: CALSTGRSETQYF. The CDR3 nucleotides read TGTGCCTTATCTACCGGCAGGTCGGAGACCCAGTACTTC. The chain has TRBV7-9 and TRBJ2-5, with D unresolved. Trimming removed 11 bases from V and 5 bases from J, with 18 bases in between. The CDR3 contains 13 residues. The germline CDR1 and CDR2 sequences are SEHNR and FQNEAQ (reference sequence).

The DNA of the CDR3 is TGCGCCAGCACCGATCCGGACAGGGGGTATGGCTACACCTTC. This translates into CASTDPDRGYGYTF. The chain combines TRBV5-1 with TRBJ1-2; 10 bases line up with TRBD1. CDR3 length equals 14 residues. V gave up 6 bases and J gave up 5 bases; unmatched junction bases: 7. CDR1 and CDR2 (germline): SGHRS, YFSETQ.

The J gene is TRBJ1-2, the V gene TRBV7-2; TRBD1 matches 7 bases. The V and J ends lost 5 bases and 5 bases, in that order; junction bases with no gene match: 11. This CDR3 is built from 15 residues. Germline CDR1 SGHTA, CDR2 FQGNSA. Here the CDR3 DNA reads TGTGCCAGCAGCACAGCGGCTGGGACAGCTTATGGCTACACCTTC. It is translated as CASSTAAGTAYGYTF. Using reference TRBV7-2 and TRBJ1-2 for the parts outside the CDR3, the full variable domain is GAGVSQSPSNKVTEKGKDVELRCDPISGHTALYWYRQSLGQGLEFLIYFQGNSAPDKSGLPSDRFSAERTGGSVSTLTIQRTQQEDSAVYLCASSTAAGTAYGYTFGSGTRLTVV.

The V gene is TRBV30, the J gene TRBJ2-1, with a tentative D call TRBD1 (5 bases). Germline CDR1 reads GTSNPN; CDR2 reads SVGIG (reference sequence). Trimming removed 3 bases at V and 8 bases at J, with 8 bases between. The CDR3 loop spans 11 amino acids. CDR3 protein: CAWRGRDEQFF. The CDR3, as DNA: TGTGCCTGGAGGGGGCGAGATGAGCAGTTCTTC.

This chain connects TRBV5-1 to TRBJ2-5; 10 nucleotides agree with TRBD1. The J segment lost 4 bases and the V segment lost 4 bases, leaving 7 bases of the junction unmatched. Germline values: CDR1 SGHRS, CDR2 YFSETQ. The CDR3 contains 15 residues. The CDR3 spells CASSPRTGGVETQYF. In nucleotides, the CDR3 is TGCGCCAGCAGCCCTAGGACAGGGGGGGTAGAGACCCAGTACTTC.

This sequence joins TRBV5-6 and TRBJ2-5; perhaps TRBD2 as D (7 bases). Germline values: CDR1 SGHDT, CDR2 YYEEEE. V was pared by 3 bases and J by 9 bases, with 27 bases between. CDR3 length: 17 amino acids. CDR3: CASSWLRGGVAEESQYF. CDR3 DNA sequence: TGTGCCAGCAGCTGGCTGAGGGGGGGGGTGGCCGAAGAATCCCAGTACTTC.

This chain joins TRBV19 and TRBJ2-3, with 8 bases lining up with TRBD2. Trimming at V came to 0 bases and at J to 6 bases, leaving 11 bases not matched to a gene. Germline lookup yields CDR1 LNHDA and CDR2 SQIVND (reference sequence). This CDR3 is 17 amino acids long. The chain's CDR3 is CASSIDNVGGAWDTQYF. CDR3 coding DNA: TGTGCCAGTAGTATAGATAACGTCGGGGGGGCCTGGGATACGCAGTATTTT.

V is TRBV6-6 and J is TRBJ1-2; weak D call: TRBD1 (6 bases). The V and J ends lost 0 bases and 6 bases respectively, with 11 bases between them. The CDR3 is made up of 14 amino acids. The germline V gene encodes CDR1 MNHNY and CDR2 SVGAGI (reference sequence). DNA for the CDR3: TGTGCCAGCAGTTACTCAAAGAAGGGGGATGGCTACACCTTC. Translated: CASSYSKKGDGYTF.

The chain has TRBV18 and TRBJ2-1; possibly TRBD2 for D (5 bases). This CDR3 is built from 14 residues. V was clipped by 2 bases and J by 11 bases, with 16 bases between them. Per the germline V gene, CDR1 is KGHSH and CDR2 is LQKENI. This CDR3 reads CASSPGRNSVKQFF. DNA for the CDR3: TGTGCCAGCTCACCAGGGCGAAATAGCGTAAAGCAGTTCTTC.

CDR3 sequence (DNA): TGTGCCTGGAGAACAGGGGGCGAGACCCAGTACTTC. Translated: CAWRTGGETQYF. This chain uses TRBV30 with TRBJ2-5, with 9 positions matching TRBD1. Germline CDR1 is GTSNPN and CDR2 is SVGIG (reference sequence). V gave up 3 bases and J gave up 5 bases; unmatched junction bases: 1. The CDR3 loop spans 12 amino acids. The full variable domain, its missing parts supplied by reference TRBV30 and TRBJ2-5, is SQTIHQWPATLVQPVGSPLSLECTVEGTSNPNLYWYRQAAGRGLQLLFYSVGIGQISSEVPQNLSASRPQDRQFILSSKKLLLSDSGFYLCAWRTGGETQYFGPGTRLLVL.

A few counts support this clone. The genes are TRBV25-1 and TRBJ2-7, with D possibly matching TRBD1 (6 bases). Germline CDR1 reads MGHDK; CDR2 reads SYGVNS. The CDR3 is 16 residues long. V lost 1 base and J 2 bases, leaving 15 bases between the germline ends. CDR3 coding DNA: TGTGCCAGCAGTGAATCGTTCGGACAGCTTACCTACGAGCAGTACTTC. It translates to CASSESFGQLTYEQYF.